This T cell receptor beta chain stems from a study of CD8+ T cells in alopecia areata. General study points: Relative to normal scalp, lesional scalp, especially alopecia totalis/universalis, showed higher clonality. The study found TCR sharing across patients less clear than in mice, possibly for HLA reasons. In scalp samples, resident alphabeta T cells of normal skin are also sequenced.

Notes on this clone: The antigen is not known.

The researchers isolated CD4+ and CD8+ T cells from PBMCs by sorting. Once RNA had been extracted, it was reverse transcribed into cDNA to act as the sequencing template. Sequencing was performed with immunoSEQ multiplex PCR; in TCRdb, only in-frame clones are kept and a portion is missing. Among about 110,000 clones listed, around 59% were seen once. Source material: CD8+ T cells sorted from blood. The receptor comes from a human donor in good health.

In nucleotides, the CDR3 is TGCGCCAGCAGCCAAGAGTGGGGTAAAGAGACCCAGTACTTC. Translated, it gives CASSQEWGKETQYF. The chain carries TRBV4-3 and TRBJ2-5; no clear D gene. The CDR3 loop spans 14 amino acids. Germline V gene data show CDR1 as LGHNA and CDR2 as YSLEER. V was pared by 0 bases and J by 3 bases, with 8 bases between.